The 25 T cell receptor beta chains given below trace back to one sample, sequenced in a study of cytomegalovirus exposure and HLA in healthy donors (TCRdb year 2017). Library prep was done by the immunoSEQ multiplex PCR assay. A mixture of 60 forward primers for TCR Vbeta segments and 13 reverse primers for TCR Jbeta segments was used in the multiplex PCR. As stored in TCRdb, this immuneACCESS dataset retains in-frame rearrangements with V and J assigned. A fraction of the clones does not appear; measured against another copy, unresolved V genes explain less than half of the discrepancy, and the remainder lacks a known reason. Within this sample are approximately 170,000 clones, with just over 75% of them counted one time only. The ten largest clones add up to around 1% of the sample. The sequenced material came from PBMCs. These receptors were obtained from a woman in her 40s in good health and CMV-seronegative.

The chain joins TRBV7-2 to TRBJ2-1; a possible D gene is TRBD2 (6 bases). Per the germline V gene, CDR1 is SGHTA and CDR2 is FQGNSA. This CDR3 is built from 14 residues. V shed 5 bases and J shed 4 bases, with 12 bases lying between them. The CDR3 sequence is CASSTDYSYNEQFF. Written as DNA, the CDR3 is TGTGCCAGCAGCACGGACTATTCTTACAATGAGCAGTTCTTC.

The V call is TRBV5-5, the J call TRBJ1-1, with a possible D match to TRBD1 (6 bases). The CDR3 is 15 residues long. The ends were cut back, 0 bases at V and 2 bases at J, with 11 bases in the middle. The V gene's germline CDR1 is SGHKS and CDR2 YYEKEE (reference sequence). The CDR3 is CASSLGGGTNTEAFF. The CDR3 DNA is TGTGCCAGCAGCTTGGGGGGGGGCACTAACACTGAAGCTTTCTTT.

The chain uses TRBV7-8 and TRBJ2-1; 10 positions agree with TRBD2. Per the germline V gene, CDR1 is SGHVS and CDR2 is FQNEAQ. The CDR3 runs to 16 residues. V lost 5 bases, J lost 0 bases, and 4 bases stayed unmatched. CDR3 in DNA: TGTGCCAGCAGCCACCCTAGCGGGAGCTCCTACAATGAGCAGTTCTTC. Amino acids: CASSHPSGSSYNEQFF.

This chain connects TRBV9 to TRBJ1-6; 8 nucleotides line up with TRBD1. The germline gives CDR1 SGDLS, CDR2 YYNGEE. This CDR3 contains 14 residues. Trimming removed 4 bases from V and 10 bases from J; junction bases left unmatched: 7. CDR3 sequence: CASSTGQAGSPLHF. In DNA form, the CDR3 reads TGTGCCAGCAGCACGGGACAGGCAGGGTCACCCCTCCACTTT.

The J gene is TRBJ1-1, the V gene TRBV4-1; D not certain. Germline values: CDR1 MGHRA, CDR2 YSYEKL. Trimming took off 1 base at V and 4 bases at J, with 16 bases between the two ends. The CDR3 is made up of 16 amino acids. CDR3 DNA sequence: TGCGCCAGCAGCCAAGTAGTAGTCCAGGAGGGCACTGAAGCTTTCTTT. It encodes CASSQVVVQEGTEAFF.

The V call is TRBV5-6, the J call TRBJ1-1, with D perhaps matching TRBD1 (6 bases). V shed 4 bases and J shed 1 base, with 11 bases lying between them. The length of the CDR3 is 14 residues. The germline CDR1 and CDR2 sequences are SGHDT and YYEEEE. This CDR3 is CASSRGGRNTEAFF. For the CDR3, the DNA is TGTGCCAGCAGCCGAGGGGGTAGGAACACTGAAGCTTTCTTT.

The genes are TRBV27 and TRBJ2-7, with 10 bases aligning to TRBD2. The CDR3 spans 15 residues. CDR1 MNHEY and CDR2 SMNVEV come from the germline V gene (reference sequence). After removal of 3 bases from V and 3 bases from J, the junction contained 5 bases not matched to a gene. The CDR3 loop is CASSLGSSGSYEQYF. CDR3 DNA: TGTGCCAGCAGTTTGGGGTCTAGCGGGAGCTACGAGCAGTACTTC.

The chain carries TRBV11-2 and TRBJ1-1, with a weak D call TRBD1 (6 bases). Trimming stripped 3 bases from V and 6 bases from J, with 14 bases between. The CDR3 runs to 14 residues. Germline lookup yields CDR1 SGHAT and CDR2 FQNNGV. CDR3 bases: TGTGCCAGCAGCTTCCCAAAGACAGGCCCTGAAGCTTTCTTT. Encoded protein: CASSFPKTGPEAFF.

The chain carries TRBV19 and TRBJ1-2, with D possibly TRBD1 on 5 matching bases. Trimming cost V 1 base and J 3 bases, with 9 bases left between them. Per the germline V gene, CDR1 is LNHDA and CDR2 is SQIVND (reference sequence). The CDR3 contains 14 residues. The DNA of the CDR3 is TGTGCCAGTAGTATAGGGGCAGGGTACTATGGCTACACCTTC. Amino acid sequence: CASSIGAGYYGYTF. The whole variable domain, remainder taken from reference TRBV19 and TRBJ1-2, is DGGITQSPKYLFRKEGQNVTLSCEQNLNHDAMYWYRQDPGQGLRLIYYSQIVNDFQKGDIAEGYSVSREKKESFPLTVTSAQKNPTAFYLCASSIGAGYYGYTFGSGTRLTVV.

CDR3 DNA sequence: TGTGCCAGCAGCTCCGTAGTTCAAGAGACCCAGTACTTC. Encoded protein: CASSSVVQETQYF. The gene calls are TRBV7-2 and TRBJ2-5; D unresolved. The CDR3 totals 13 residues. Trimming pared 4 bases from V and 2 bases from J, leaving 8 bases between. In germline, CDR1 is SGHTA, CDR2 FQGNSA.

V and J are TRBV5-4 and TRBJ2-5, with 7 bases matching TRBD1. The CDR3 extends over 14 amino acids. Per the germline V gene, CDR1 is SGHNT and CDR2 is YYREEE (reference sequence). The trim removed 2 bases at V and 5 bases at J, leaving 6 bases unmatched. The chain's CDR3 is CASSFSGGVETQYF. The CDR3 DNA reads as TGTGCCAGCAGCTTTTCAGGGGGAGTTGAGACCCAGTACTTC.

The gene calls are TRBV10-2 and TRBJ2-1, with D possibly TRBD1 on 6 matching bases. Trimming removed 3 bases from V and 10 bases from J, with 19 bases in between. The germline CDR1 and CDR2 sequences are WSHSY and SAAADI. CDR3 length equals 15 residues. CDR3 nucleotides: TGCGCCAGCAGTGATTTTTTCGACAGGTATGGAGAGCAGTTCTTC. It specifies CASSDFFDRYGEQFF.

The V call is TRBV5-1, the J call TRBJ2-2, with 7 bases that match TRBD1. The CDR3 is 19 residues long. J gave up 0 bases and V 3 bases, and 14 bases lay outside the gene matches. CDR1 SGHRS and CDR2 YFSETQ come from the germline V gene. For the CDR3, the DNA is TGCGCCAGCAGCTGGACAGGAGGACATATTCATCCGAACACCGGGGAGCTGTTTTTT. Encoded protein: CASSWTGGHIHPNTGELFF. Based on the CDR3 plus reference TRBV5-1 and TRBJ2-2, the full variable domain is KAGVTQTPRYLIKTRGQQVTLSCSPISGHRSVSWYQQTPGQGLQFLFEYFSETQRNKGNFPGRFSGRQFSNSRSEMNVSTLELGDSALYLCASSWTGGHIHPNTGELFFGEGSRLTVL.

This chain connects TRBV5-1 to TRBJ2-2; 8 bases are a match to TRBD1. V gave up 4 bases and J gave up 8 bases; unmatched junction bases: 7. The CDR3 runs 14 residues. Per the germline V gene, CDR1 is SGHRS and CDR2 is YFSETQ. In nucleotides, the CDR3 is TGCGCCAGCAGCCCCGGGACAGGTGGGGGGGAGCTGTTTTTT. Translated: CASSPGTGGGELFF. The full variable domain, completed using reference TRBV5-1 and TRBJ2-2, is KAGVTQTPRYLIKTRGQQVTLSCSPISGHRSVSWYQQTPGQGLQFLFEYFSETQRNKGNFPGRFSGRQFSNSRSEMNVSTLELGDSALYLCASSPGTGGGELFFGEGSRLTVL.

This chain joins TRBV19 and TRBJ2-2, with D possibly TRBD2 on 7 matching bases. Germline CDR1 reads LNHDA; CDR2 reads SQIVND (reference sequence). V was pared by 8 bases and J by 4 bases, with 17 bases between. The CDR3 length is 15 residues. Here the CDR3 DNA reads TGTGCCAGTGCTTGGGGGGGCTTGGGCACCGGGGAGCTGTTTTTT. Translating gives CASAWGGLGTGELFF.

As regards this clone: The junction departs from the called germline gene at one end, perhaps through a read error. The chain carries TRBV19 and TRBJ2-5; D unclear. The CDR3 runs to 12 residues. CDR1 and CDR2 (germline): LNHDA, SQIVND (reference sequence). CDR3: CASSINQETQYF. CDR3 DNA sequence: TGTGCCAGTAGTATTAACCAGGAGACCCAGTACTTC.

The chain recombines TRBV10-3 with TRBJ2-2; possibly TRBD1 for D (5 bases). Germline V gene lookup returns CDR1 ENHRY and CDR2 SYGVKD. Trimming took off 8 bases at V and 9 bases at J, with 16 bases between the two ends. The CDR3 runs 13 residues. CDR3 coding DNA: TGTGCCATCGGGGCCTACACCGACAGGGAGCTGTTTTTT. Translation: CAIGAYTDRELFF.

The chain joins TRBV28 to TRBJ1-5; 7 positions agree with TRBD1. After removal of 6 bases from V and 3 bases from J, the junction contained 20 bases not matched to a gene. Germline CDR1 and CDR2: MDHEN and SYDVKM. CDR3 size: 19 residues. Written as DNA, the CDR3 is TGTGCCAGCAGCAAGACAGGGATCTCCCAAACCAGACTCAATCAGCCCCAGCATTTT. It translates to CASSKTGISQTRLNQPQHF.

The chain uses TRBV2 and TRBJ2-7; TRBD2 might be the D (6 bases). Germline values: CDR1 SNHLY, CDR2 FYNNEI. The length of the CDR3 is 12 residues. V was pared by 5 bases and J by 3 bases, with 8 bases between. The CDR3 loop reads CASSRDFYEQYF. In DNA form, the CDR3 reads TGTGCCAGCAGTCGGGACTTCTACGAGCAGTACTTC.

The chain employs TRBV9 and TRBJ2-5, with D possibly matching TRBD2 (7 bases). V was shortened by 2 bases and J by 2 bases, with 13 bases between the two germline ends. The germline V gene has CDR1 SGDLS and CDR2 YYNGEE. The CDR3 length is 15 residues. CDR3 sequence reads: CASSVMAGAQETQYF. CDR3 nucleotide sequence: TGTGCCAGCAGCGTCATGGCGGGGGCTCAAGAGACCCAGTACTTC.

The chain carries TRBV10-3 and TRBJ2-3; 9 positions match TRBD2. The CDR3 sequence is 18 residues long. V dropped 2 bases and J dropped 4; count of bases not matched to a gene: 13. CDR1 is ENHRY and CDR2 is SYGVKD in the germline V gene. The CDR3 coding sequence is TGTGCCATCAGTGAGCCCCCGCGGGGCGGGAGGGCCGCAGATACGCAGTATTTT. It encodes CAISEPPRGGRAADTQYF.

The table lists this clone with a few counts. V usage is TRBV30 and J usage is TRBJ2-1, with TRBD1 matching 8 bases. CDR3 length: 14 residues. CDR1 GTSNPN and CDR2 SVGIG come from the germline V gene (reference sequence). Losses at the gene ends were 2 bases for V and 6 bases for J; bases not matched to a gene: 6. CDR3 DNA: TGTGCCTGGAGTTTGCGGACAGGGTTCAATGAGCAGTTCTTC. Translating gives CAWSLRTGFNEQFF. Full variable domain (remainder filled in from reference TRBV30 and TRBJ2-1): SQTIHQWPATLVQPVGSPLSLECTVEGTSNPNLYWYRQAAGRGLQLLFYSVGIGQISSEVPQNLSASRPQDRQFILSSKKLLLSDSGFYLCAWSLRTGFNEQFFGPGTRLTVL.

This clone has a handful of counts. One end of the junction varies from germline; a read error may be responsible. This chain connects TRBV2 to TRBJ2-1; tentatively, D is TRBD2 (6 bases). Per germline, CDR1 SNHLY and CDR2 FYNNEI. The CDR3 is 12 residues long. The CDR3 DNA reads as TGTGCCAGCAGTGAGGCCTTCACGGGGGAGGTCTTC. Translated: CASSEAFTGEVF.

The rearrangement joins TRBV27 to TRBJ2-3, with a possible D match to TRBD2 (5 bases). Germline CDR1 and CDR2: MNHEY and SMNVEV (reference sequence). Trimming took off 2 bases at V and 3 bases at J, with 6 bases between the two ends. The CDR3 consists of 13 residues. This CDR3 is CASSLRGTDTQYF. The CDR3 DNA follows: TGTGCCAGCAGTTTACGGGGAACAGATACGCAGTATTTT.

The chain carries TRBV2 and TRBJ2-5, with TRBD1 matching over 7 bases. The V gene end was trimmed by 6 bases and the J gene end by 5 bases; junction bases not matched to a gene: 6. Germline V gene data show CDR1 as SNHLY and CDR2 as FYNNEI. This CDR3 comprises 13 residues. CDR3 in DNA: TGTGCCAGCAGCTCGCAGACAGGGGAGACCCAGTACTTC. Its protein is CASSSQTGETQYF.